The T cell receptor beta chain described here comes from a study of control samples from healthy donors and cancer patients. Repertoires were generated with immunoSEQ multiplex PCR, while TCRdb's copy carries only in-frame clones and drops some. The profile shows some 200,000 clones, over 85% of them singletons. The clonotype originates from a man aged 18 to 30 in good health. The sequenced sample was blood.

The CDR3 loop is CASSREEQAEAFF. For the CDR3, the DNA is TGTGCCAGTAGTAGGGAGGAACAGGCTGAAGCTTTCTTT. This chain connects TRBV19 to TRBJ1-1; D is possibly TRBD1 (5 bases). Trimming removed 4 bases from V and 6 bases from J, with 12 bases in between. Looked up from germline, CDR1 is LNHDA and CDR2 is SQIVND (reference sequence). The CDR3 runs to 13 residues.